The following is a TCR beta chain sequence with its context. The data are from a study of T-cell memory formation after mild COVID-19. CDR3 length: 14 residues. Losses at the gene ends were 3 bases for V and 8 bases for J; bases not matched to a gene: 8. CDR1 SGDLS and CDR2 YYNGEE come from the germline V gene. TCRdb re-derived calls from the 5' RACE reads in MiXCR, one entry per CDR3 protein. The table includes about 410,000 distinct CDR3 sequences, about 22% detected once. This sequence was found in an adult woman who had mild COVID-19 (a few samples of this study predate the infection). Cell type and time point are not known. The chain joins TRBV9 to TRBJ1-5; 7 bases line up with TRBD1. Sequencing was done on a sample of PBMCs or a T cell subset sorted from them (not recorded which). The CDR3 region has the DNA TGTGCCAGCAGCGGAGAGGGGGCTATGAAGCCCCAGCATTTT. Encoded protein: CASSGEGAMKPQHF.